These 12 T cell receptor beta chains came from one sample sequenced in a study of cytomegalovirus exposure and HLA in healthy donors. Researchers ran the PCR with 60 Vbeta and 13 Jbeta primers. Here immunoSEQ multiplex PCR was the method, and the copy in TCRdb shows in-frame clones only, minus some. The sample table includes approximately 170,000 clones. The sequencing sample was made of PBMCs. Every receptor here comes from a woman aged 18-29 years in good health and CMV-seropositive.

This CDR3 is CAWNAPGLRKEKLFF. CDR3 nucleotide sequence: TGTGCCTGGAACGCACCGGGATTGAGGAAGGAAAAACTGTTTTTT. The V gene is TRBV30, the J gene TRBJ1-4; D ambiguous. The CDR3 length is 15 residues. The V gene's germline CDR1 is GTSNPN and CDR2 SVGIG (reference sequence). V was pared by 4 bases and J by 8 bases, with 20 bases between.

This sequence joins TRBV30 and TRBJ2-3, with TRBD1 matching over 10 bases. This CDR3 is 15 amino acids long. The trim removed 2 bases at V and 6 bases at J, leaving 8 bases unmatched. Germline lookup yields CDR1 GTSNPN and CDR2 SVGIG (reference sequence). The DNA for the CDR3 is TGTGCCTGGAGTAAGGGGACAGGGGATGCGGATACGCAGTATTTT. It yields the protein CAWSKGTGDADTQYF. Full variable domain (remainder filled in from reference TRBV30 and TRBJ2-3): SQTIHQWPATLVQPVGSPLSLECTVEGTSNPNLYWYRQAAGRGLQLLFYSVGIGQISSEVPQNLSASRPQDRQFILSSKKLLLSDSGFYLCAWSKGTGDADTQYFGPGTRLTVL.

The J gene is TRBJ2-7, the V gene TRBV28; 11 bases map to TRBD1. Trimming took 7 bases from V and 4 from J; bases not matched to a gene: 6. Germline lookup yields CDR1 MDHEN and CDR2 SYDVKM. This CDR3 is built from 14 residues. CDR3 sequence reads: CASTPGQGGYEQYF. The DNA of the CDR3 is TGTGCCAGCACCCCGGGACAGGGGGGTTACGAGCAGTACTTC.

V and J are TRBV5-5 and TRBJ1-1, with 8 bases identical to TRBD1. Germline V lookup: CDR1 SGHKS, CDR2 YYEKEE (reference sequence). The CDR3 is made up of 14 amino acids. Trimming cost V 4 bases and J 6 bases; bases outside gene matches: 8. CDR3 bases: TGTGCCAGCAGCCTCGGGACAGGCTGGTCTGAAGCTTTCTTT. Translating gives CASSLGTGWSEAFF. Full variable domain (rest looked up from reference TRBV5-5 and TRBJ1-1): DAGVTQSPTHLIKTRGQQVTLRCSPISGHKSVSWYQQVLGQGPQFIFQYYEKEERGRGNFPDRFSARQFPNYSSELNVNALLLGDSALYLCASSLGTGWSEAFFGQGTRLTVV.

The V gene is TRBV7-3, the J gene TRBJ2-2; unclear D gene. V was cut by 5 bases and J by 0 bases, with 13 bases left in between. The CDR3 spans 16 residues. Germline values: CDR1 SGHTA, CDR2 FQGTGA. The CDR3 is CASSRGPVANTGELFF. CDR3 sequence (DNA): TGTGCCAGCAGCCGAGGCCCAGTCGCGAACACCGGGGAGCTGTTTTTT.

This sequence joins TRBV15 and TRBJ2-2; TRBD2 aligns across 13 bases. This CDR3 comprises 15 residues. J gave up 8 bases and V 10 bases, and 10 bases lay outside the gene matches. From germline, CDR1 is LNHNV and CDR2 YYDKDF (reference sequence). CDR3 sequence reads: CAISGLAGEGGELFF. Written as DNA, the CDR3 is TGTGCCATCTCCGGACTAGCGGGAGAGGGTGGGGAGCTGTTTTTT.

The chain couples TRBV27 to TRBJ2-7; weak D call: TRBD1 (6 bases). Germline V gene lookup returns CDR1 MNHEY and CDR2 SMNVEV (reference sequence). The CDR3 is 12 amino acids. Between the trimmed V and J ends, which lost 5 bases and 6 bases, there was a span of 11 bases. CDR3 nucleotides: TGTGCCAGCAGTCCGACAGGAAGCGAGCAGTACTTC. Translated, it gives CASSPTGSEQYF.

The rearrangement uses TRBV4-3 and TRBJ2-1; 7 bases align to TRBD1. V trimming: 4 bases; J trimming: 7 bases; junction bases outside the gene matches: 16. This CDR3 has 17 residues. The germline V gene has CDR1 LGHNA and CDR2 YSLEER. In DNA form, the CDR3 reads TGCGCCAGCAGCCTTCGTAGGGGCGCCGGGACAGATAATGAGCAGTTCTTC. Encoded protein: CASSLRRGAGTDNEQFF.

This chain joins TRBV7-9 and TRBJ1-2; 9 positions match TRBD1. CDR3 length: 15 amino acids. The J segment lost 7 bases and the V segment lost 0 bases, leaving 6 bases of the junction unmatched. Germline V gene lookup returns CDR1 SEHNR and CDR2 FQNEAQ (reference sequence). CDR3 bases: TGTGCCAGCAGCTTAGCGCAACAGGGGGCGGTTGGCTACACCTTC. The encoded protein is CASSLAQQGAVGYTF.

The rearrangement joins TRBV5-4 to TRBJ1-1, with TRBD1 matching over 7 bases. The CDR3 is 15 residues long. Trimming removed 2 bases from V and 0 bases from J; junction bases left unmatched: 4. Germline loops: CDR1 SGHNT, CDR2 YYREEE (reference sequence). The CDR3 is CASSFRTGMNTEAFF. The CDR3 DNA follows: TGTGCCAGCAGCTTCCGGACAGGCATGAACACTGAAGCTTTCTTT.

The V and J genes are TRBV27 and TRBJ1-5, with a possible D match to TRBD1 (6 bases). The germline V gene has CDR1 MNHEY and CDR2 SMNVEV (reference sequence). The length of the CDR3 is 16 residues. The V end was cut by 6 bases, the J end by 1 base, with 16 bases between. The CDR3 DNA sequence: TGTGCCAGCAGCCCCAACAGGGAGTCAAGCAATCAGCCCCAGCATTTT. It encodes CASSPNRESSNQPQHF.

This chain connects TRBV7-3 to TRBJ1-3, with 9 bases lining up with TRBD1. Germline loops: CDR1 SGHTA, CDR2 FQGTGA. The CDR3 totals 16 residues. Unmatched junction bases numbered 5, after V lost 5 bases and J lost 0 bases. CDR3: CASSLTGGYSGNTIYF. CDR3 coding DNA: TGTGCCAGCAGCCTGACAGGGGGGTACTCTGGAAACACCATATATTTT.